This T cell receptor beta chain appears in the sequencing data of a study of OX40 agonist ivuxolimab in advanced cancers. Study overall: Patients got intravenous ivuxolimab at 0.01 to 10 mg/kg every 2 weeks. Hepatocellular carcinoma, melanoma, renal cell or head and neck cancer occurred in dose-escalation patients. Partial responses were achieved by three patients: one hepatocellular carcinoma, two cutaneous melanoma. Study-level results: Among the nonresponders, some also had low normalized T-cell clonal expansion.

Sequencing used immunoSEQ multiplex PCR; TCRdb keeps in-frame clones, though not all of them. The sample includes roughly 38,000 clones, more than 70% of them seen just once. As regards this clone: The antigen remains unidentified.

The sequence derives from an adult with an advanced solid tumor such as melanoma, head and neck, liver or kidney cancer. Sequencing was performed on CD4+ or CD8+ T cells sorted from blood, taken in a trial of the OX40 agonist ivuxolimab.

The CDR3 nucleotides read TGTGCCAGCAGAGACGGAGAGTACTCTGGCTACACCTTC. Protein product: CASRDGEYSGYTF. This chain connects TRBV6-6 to TRBJ1-2; D is ambiguous. V shed 6 bases and J shed 7 bases, with 15 bases lying between them. The length of the CDR3 is 13 residues. From germline, CDR1 is MNHNY and CDR2 SVGAGI (reference sequence).